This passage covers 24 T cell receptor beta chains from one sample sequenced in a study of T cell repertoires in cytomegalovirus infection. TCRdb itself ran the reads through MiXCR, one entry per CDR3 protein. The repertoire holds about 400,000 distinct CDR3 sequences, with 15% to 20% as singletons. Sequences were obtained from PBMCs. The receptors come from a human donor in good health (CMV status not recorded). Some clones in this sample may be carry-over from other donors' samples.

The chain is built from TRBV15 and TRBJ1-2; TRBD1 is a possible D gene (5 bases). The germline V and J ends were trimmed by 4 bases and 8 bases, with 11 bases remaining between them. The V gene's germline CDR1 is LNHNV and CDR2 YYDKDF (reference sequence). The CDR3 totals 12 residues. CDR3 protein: CATSKGRDGYTF. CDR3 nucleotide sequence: TGTGCCACCAGCAAAGGGAGGGACGGCTACACCTTC.

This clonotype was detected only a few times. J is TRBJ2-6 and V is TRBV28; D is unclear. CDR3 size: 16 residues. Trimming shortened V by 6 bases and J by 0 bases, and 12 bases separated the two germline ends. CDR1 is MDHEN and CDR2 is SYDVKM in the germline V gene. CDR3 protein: CASRPPPHSGANVLTF. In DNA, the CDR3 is TGTGCCAGCAGACCACCCCCCCACTCTGGGGCCAACGTCCTGACTTTC.

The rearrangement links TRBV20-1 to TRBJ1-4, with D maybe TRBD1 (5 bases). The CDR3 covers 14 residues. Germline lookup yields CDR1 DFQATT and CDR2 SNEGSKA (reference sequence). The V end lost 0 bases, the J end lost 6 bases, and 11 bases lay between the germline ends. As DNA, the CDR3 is TGCAGTGCTAGAGATCAGGGAAAGGATGAAAAACTGTTTTTT. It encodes CSARDQGKDEKLFF.

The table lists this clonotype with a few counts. The CDR3 is CASSLGLPSYNEQFF. CDR3 coding DNA: TGTGCCAGCAGTTTGGGACTACCCTCCTACAATGAGCAGTTCTTC. J is TRBJ2-1 and V is TRBV12-3 or TRBV12-4, with 7 bases identical to TRBD2. The CDR3 totals 15 residues. V dropped 3 bases and J dropped 0; count of bases not matched to a gene: 2.

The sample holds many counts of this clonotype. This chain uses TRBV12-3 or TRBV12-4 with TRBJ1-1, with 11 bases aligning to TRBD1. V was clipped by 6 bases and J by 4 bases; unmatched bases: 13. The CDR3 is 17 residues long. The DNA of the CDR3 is TGTGCCAGCAGATATCTCATAGGGACAGGGGGATCCACTGAAGCTTTCTTT. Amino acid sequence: CASRYLIGTGGSTEAFF.

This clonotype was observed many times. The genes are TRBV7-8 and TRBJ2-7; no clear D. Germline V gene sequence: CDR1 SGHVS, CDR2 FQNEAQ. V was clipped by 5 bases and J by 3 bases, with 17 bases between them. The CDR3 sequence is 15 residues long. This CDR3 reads CASSSYSRTVYEQYF. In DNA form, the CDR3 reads TGTGCCAGCAGCAGCTATAGCCGTACCGTCTACGAGCAGTACTTC. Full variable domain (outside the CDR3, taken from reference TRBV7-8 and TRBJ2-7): GAGVSQSPRYKVAKRGQDVALRCDPISGHVSLFWYQQALGQGPEFLTYFQNEAQLDKSGLPSDRFFAERPEGSVSTLKIQRTQQEDSAVYLCASSSYSRTVYEQYFGPGTRLTVT.

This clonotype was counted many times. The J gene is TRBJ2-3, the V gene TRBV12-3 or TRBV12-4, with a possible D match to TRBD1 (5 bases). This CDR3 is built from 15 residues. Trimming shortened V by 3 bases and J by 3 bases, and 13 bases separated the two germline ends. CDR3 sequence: CASSFSSQGTDTQYF. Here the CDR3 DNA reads TGTGCCAGCAGTTTCTCCTCCCAGGGAACAGATACGCAGTATTTT.

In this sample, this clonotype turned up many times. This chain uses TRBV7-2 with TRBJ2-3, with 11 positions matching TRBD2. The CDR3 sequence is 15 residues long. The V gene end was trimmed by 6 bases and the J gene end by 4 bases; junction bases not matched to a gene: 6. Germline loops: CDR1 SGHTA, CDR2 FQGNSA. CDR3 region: CASRSTSGNSDTQYF. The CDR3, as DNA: TGTGCCAGCAGGTCGACTAGCGGGAACTCAGATACGCAGTATTTT.

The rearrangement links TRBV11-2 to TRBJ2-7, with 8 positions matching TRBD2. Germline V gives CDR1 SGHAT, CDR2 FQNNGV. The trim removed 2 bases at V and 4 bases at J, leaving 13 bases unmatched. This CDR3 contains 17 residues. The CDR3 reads CASSLMSGIAGPYEQYF. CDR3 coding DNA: TGTGCCAGCAGCTTAATGTCGGGAATAGCGGGGCCTTACGAGCAGTACTTC. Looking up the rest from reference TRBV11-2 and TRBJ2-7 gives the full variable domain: EAGVAQSPRYKIIEKRQSVAFWCNPISGHATLYWYQQILGQGPKLLIQFQNNGVVDDSQLPKDRFSAERLKGVDSTLKIQPAKLEDSAVYLCASSLMSGIAGPYEQYFGPGTRLTVT.

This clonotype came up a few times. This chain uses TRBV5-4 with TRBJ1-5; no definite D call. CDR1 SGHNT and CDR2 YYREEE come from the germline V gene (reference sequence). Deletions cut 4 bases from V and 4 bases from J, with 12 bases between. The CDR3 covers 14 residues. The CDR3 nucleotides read TGTGCCAGCAGCGACATTTCTAGTAATCAGCCCCAGCATTTT. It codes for CASSDISSNQPQHF.

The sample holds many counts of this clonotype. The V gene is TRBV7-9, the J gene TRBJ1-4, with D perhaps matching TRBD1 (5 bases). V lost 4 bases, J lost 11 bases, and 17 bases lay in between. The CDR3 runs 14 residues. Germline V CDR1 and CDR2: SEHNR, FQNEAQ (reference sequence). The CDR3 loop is CASSSPTAPRKLFF. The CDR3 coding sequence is TGTGCCAGCAGCTCCCCGACAGCGCCGAGGAAACTGTTTTTT.

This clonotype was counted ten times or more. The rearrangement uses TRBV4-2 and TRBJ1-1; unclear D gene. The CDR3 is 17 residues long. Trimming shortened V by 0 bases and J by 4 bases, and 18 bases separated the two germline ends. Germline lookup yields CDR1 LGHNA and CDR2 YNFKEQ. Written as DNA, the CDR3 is TGTGCCAGCAGCCAAGATCCTACCGTGGGTTTTGTCACTGAAGCTTTCTTT. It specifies CASSQDPTVGFVTEAFF.

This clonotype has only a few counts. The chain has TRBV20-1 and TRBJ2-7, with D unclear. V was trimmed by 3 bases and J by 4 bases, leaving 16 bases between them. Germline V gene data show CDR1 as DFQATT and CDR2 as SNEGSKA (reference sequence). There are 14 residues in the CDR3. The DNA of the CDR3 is TGCAGTGCTAGCATCTCAATGGGCTTTTACGAGCAGTACTTC. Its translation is CSASISMGFYEQYF.

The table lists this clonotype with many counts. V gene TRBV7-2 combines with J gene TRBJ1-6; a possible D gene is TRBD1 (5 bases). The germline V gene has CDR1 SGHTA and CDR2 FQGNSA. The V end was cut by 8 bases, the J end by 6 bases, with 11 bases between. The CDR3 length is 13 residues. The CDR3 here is CASDQGFNSPLHF. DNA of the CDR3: TGTGCCAGCGACCAGGGATTTAATTCACCCCTCCACTTT.

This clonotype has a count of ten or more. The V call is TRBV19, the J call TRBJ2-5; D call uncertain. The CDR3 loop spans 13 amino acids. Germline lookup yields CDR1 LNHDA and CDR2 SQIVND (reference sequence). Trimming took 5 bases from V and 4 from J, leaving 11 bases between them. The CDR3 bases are TGTGCCAGTAGTCCCCTGACGTCAGAGACCCAGTACTTC. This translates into CASSPLTSETQYF.

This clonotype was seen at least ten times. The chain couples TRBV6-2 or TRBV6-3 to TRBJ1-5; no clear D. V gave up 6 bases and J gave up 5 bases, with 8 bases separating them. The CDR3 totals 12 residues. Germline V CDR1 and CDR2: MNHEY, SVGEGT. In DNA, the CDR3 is TGTGCCAGCAGGCCCTGGGATCAGCCCCAGCATTTT. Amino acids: CASRPWDQPQHF.

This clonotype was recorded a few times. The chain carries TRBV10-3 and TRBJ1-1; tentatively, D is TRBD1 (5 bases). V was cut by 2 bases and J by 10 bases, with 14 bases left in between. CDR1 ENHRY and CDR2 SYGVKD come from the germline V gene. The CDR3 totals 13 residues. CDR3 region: CAISETTGTLAFF. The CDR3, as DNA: TGTGCCATCAGTGAGACAACCGGGACCCTAGCTTTCTTT.

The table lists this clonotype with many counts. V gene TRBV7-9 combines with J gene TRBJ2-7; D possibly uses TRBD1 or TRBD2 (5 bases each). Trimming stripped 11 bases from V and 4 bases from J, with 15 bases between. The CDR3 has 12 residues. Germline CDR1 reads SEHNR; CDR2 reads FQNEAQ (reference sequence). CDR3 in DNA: TGTGCCTCCGCACGGGGCCCATACGAGCAGTACTTC. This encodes CASARGPYEQYF.

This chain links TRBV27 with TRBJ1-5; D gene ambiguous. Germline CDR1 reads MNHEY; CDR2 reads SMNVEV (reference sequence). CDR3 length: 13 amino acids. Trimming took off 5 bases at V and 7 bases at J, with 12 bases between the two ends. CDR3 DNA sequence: TGTGCCAGCAGTCCGAGACGCGGGCAGCCCCAGCATTTT. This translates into CASSPRRGQPQHF.

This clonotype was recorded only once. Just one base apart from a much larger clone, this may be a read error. This CDR3 reads CASSLDPLNRGTDTQYF. DNA of the CDR3: TGTGCCAGCAGCTTAGATCCCCTAAACCGGGGCACAGATACGCAGTATTTT. J is TRBJ2-3 and V is TRBV11-2, with D unresolved. Trimming left V 0 bases short and J 1 base short, with 14 bases between. This CDR3 is 17 amino acids long. Germline CDR1 SGHAT, CDR2 FQNNGV.

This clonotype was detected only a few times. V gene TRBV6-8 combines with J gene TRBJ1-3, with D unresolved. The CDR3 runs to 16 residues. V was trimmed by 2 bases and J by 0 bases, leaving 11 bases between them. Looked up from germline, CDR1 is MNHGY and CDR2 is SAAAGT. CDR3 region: CASSYGASRSGNTIYF. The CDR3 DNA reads TGTGCCAGCAGTTACGGCGCCAGCCGCTCTGGAAACACCATATATTTT.

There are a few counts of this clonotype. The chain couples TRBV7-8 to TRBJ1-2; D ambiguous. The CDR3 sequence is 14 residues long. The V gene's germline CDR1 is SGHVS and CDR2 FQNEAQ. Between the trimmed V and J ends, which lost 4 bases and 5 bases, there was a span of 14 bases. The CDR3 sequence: CASSSSAGAYGYTF. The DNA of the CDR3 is TGTGCCAGCAGCTCCAGTGCCGGCGCGTATGGCTACACCTTC.

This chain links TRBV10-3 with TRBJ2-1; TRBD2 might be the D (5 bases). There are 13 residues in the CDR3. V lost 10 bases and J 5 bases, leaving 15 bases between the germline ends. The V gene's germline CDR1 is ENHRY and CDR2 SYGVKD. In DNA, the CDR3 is TGTGCCACGCGCGGAGGAGTGAACAATGAGCAGTTCTTC. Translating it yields CATRGGVNNEQFF.

The chain's CDR3 is CASSLGSAGGPYNEQFF. In DNA, the CDR3 is TGTGCCAGCAGCCTGGGAAGCGCTGGCGGCCCCTACAATGAGCAGTTCTTC. The genes are TRBV7-6 and TRBJ2-1; D remains unclear. Germline CDR1 is SGHVS and CDR2 is FNYEAQ. The CDR3 is 17 amino acids. V gave up 5 bases and J gave up 2 bases, with 19 bases separating them.